The 32 T cell receptor beta chains below all came from one sample that was sequenced in a study of OX40 agonist ivuxolimab in advanced cancers. Measured with immunoSEQ multiplex PCR; TCRdb has only the in-frame clones, and not every one. Of fewer than 25,000 clones in the sample, just over 85% were seen once. The specimen comprised CD4+ or CD8+ T cells sorted from blood, sampled in a trial of the OX40 agonist ivuxolimab. The receptors shown here come from an adult with an advanced solid tumor such as melanoma, head and neck, liver or kidney cancer.

The V and J genes are TRBV21-1 and TRBJ2-5; the table's D call, TRBD1, has no DNA check behind it. TRBV21-1 counts as a pseudogene. This CDR3 region has 16 residues. The CDR3 DNA sequence: TGTGCCAGCAGCACGAGAGGGACAGGGGGCCAAGAGACCCAGTACTTC. As protein: CASSTRGTGGQETQYF.

The CDR3 region is CASSQTGTGVNEQFF. For the CDR3, the DNA is TGCGCCAGCAGCCAGACAGGGACAGGGGTCAATGAGCAGTTCTTC. V is TRBV4-3 and J is TRBJ2-1, with 10 bases matching TRBD1. J gave up 6 bases and V 3 bases, and 5 bases lay outside the gene matches. Per germline, CDR1 LGHNA and CDR2 YSLEER. This CDR3 comprises 15 residues.

The V and J genes are TRBV6-5 and TRBJ1-3; the D is unclear. V was cut by 3 bases and J by 7 bases, with 4 bases left in between. The germline V gene has CDR1 MNHEY and CDR2 SVGAGI. The CDR3 spans 11 residues. The CDR3 sequence is CASSYRNTIYF. CDR3 DNA sequence: TGTGCCAGCAGTTATCGGAACACCATATATTTT.

The chain carries TRBV5-3 and TRBJ1-1, with D perhaps TRBD1 (6 bases). TRBV5-3 is an ORF, and what it does is uncertain. Trimming pared 4 bases from V and 0 bases from J, leaving 10 bases between. There are 14 residues in the CDR3. In DNA, the CDR3 is TGTGCCAGAAGCCCGACAGGCTTGAACACTGAAGCTTTCTTT. Translation: CARSPTGLNTEAFF.

V is TRBV5-1 and J is TRBJ2-1; TRBD2 aligns across 14 bases. The trim removed 4 bases at V and 10 bases at J, leaving 19 bases unmatched. The CDR3 runs 19 residues. Looked up from germline, CDR1 is SGHRS and CDR2 is YFSETQ. CDR3 nucleotide sequence: TGCGCCAGCAGCCCATGGACTAGCGGGGGGCCAGGGGCATATCGGGAGCAGTTCTTC. The encoded protein is CASSPWTSGGPGAYREQFF.

This clone was counted a single time. V and J are TRBV5-1 and TRBJ2-4; unclear D gene. The CDR3 totals 15 residues. V lost 2 bases to trimming and J lost 1 base, with 10 bases between them. CDR1 is SGHRS, CDR2 YFSETQ, per germline. The CDR3 here is CASSLEQTAKNIQYF. In DNA, the CDR3 is TGCGCCAGCAGCTTAGAACAGACGGCCAAAAACATTCAGTACTTC.

The table lists this clone with a count of one. The V call is TRBV2, the J call TRBJ2-3; D not resolved. CDR3 size: 14 residues. The V gene's germline CDR1 is SNHLY and CDR2 FYNNEI. The ends were cut back, 3 bases at V and 0 bases at J, with 7 bases in the middle. The CDR3 bases are TGTGCCAGCAGTGAGGTACTTAGCACAGATACGCAGTATTTT. Translating it yields CASSEVLSTDTQYF.

The chain joins TRBV9 to TRBJ2-2; D gene unclear. The CDR3 runs 14 residues. Trimming removed 2 bases from V and 2 bases from J, with 7 bases in between. Germline CDR1 SGDLS, CDR2 YYNGEE. This chain's CDR3 is CASSVKGNTGELFF. DNA of the CDR3: TGTGCCAGCAGCGTTAAGGGAAACACCGGGGAGCTGTTTTTT.

J is TRBJ1-2 and V is TRBV2; TRBD1 agrees at 7 bases. V lost 5 bases to trimming and J lost 8 bases; unmatched junction nucleotides: 14. The germline V gene has CDR1 SNHLY and CDR2 FYNNEI. The CDR3 extends over 15 amino acids. CDR3 bases: TGTGCCAGCAGTAAATACATCGACAGGGTCGAAGGCTACACCTTC. Translation: CASSKYIDRVEGYTF. The complete variable domain, with remaining parts taken from reference TRBV2 and TRBJ1-2, reads EPEVTQTPSHQVTQMGQEVILRCVPISNHLYFYWYRQILGQKVEFLVSFYNNEISEKSEIFDDQFSVERPDGSNFTLKIRSTKLEDSAMYFCASSKYIDRVEGYTFGSGTRLTVV.

The V and J genes are TRBV5-1 and TRBJ2-3; 12 bases are a match to TRBD2. V trimming: 0 bases; J trimming: 3 bases; junction bases outside the gene matches: 5. This CDR3 has 17 amino acids. Germline-derived CDR1 and CDR2 are SGHRS and YFSETQ. The CDR3 sequence: CASSLALAGGITDTQYF. CDR3 in DNA: TGCGCCAGCAGCTTGGCCCTAGCGGGAGGGATAACAGATACGCAGTATTTT.

The sample holds one count of this clone. This chain links TRBV9 with TRBJ2-3; TRBD2 agrees at 10 bases. The CDR3 spans 16 residues. Germline V CDR1 and CDR2: SGDLS, YYNGEE. V lost 0 bases, J lost 2 bases, and 3 bases stayed unmatched. Here the CDR3 DNA reads TGTGCCAGCAGCGTAGAAGCGGGAGGGGCCACAGATACGCAGTATTTT. Residues: CASSVEAGGATDTQYF.

Only one count was recorded for this clone. The chain uses TRBV18 and TRBJ2-3, with 7 nucleotides matching TRBD2. The ends lost 5 bases at V and 4 bases at J; junction bases unmatched: 15. Germline CDR1 KGHSH, CDR2 LQKENI. The CDR3 totals 17 residues. CDR3 DNA sequence: TGTGCCAGCTCATCATACTTCCGGGACTATAAGGCAGATACGCAGTATTTT. This codes for CASSSYFRDYKADTQYF.

The rearrangement joins TRBV7-2 to TRBJ1-6; 7 bases are shared with TRBD1. Trimming cost V 2 bases and J 5 bases; bases outside gene matches: 12. The CDR3 is made up of 18 amino acids. Germline values: CDR1 SGHTA, CDR2 FQGNSA. The CDR3 DNA sequence: TGTGCCAGCAGCTTATTTGAGTTGGTAGGGGGCAATAATTCACCCCTCCACTTT. This codes for CASSLFELVGGNNSPLHF.

The chain couples TRBV2 to TRBJ1-1; D call uncertain. The V end was cut by 7 bases, the J end by 0 bases, with 9 bases between. This CDR3 is built from 13 residues. Germline CDR1 SNHLY, CDR2 FYNNEI. CDR3 nucleotides: TGTGCCAGCATTACAGCCATGAACACTGAAGCTTTCTTT. It is translated as CASITAMNTEAFF.

The V call is TRBV5-6, the J call TRBJ2-5, with 9 bases that match TRBD2. Germline loops: CDR1 SGHDT, CDR2 YYEEEE. Trimming cost V 4 bases and J 3 bases; bases outside gene matches: 10. This CDR3 spans 16 amino acids. CDR3: CASSHWPGLAEETQYF. DNA of the CDR3: TGTGCCAGCAGCCACTGGCCGGGACTAGCTGAAGAGACCCAGTACTTC.

This chain connects TRBV7-9 to TRBJ2-7; D unresolved. The CDR3 runs 14 residues. V lost 2 bases and J 4 bases, leaving 12 bases between the germline ends. Per germline, CDR1 SEHNR and CDR2 FQNEAQ (reference sequence). CDR3 loop: CASSLQSGSYEQYF. In nucleotides, the CDR3 is TGTGCCAGCAGCTTACAAAGTGGTTCGTACGAGCAGTACTTC.

The chain employs TRBV7-3 and TRBJ2-6, with D perhaps given as TRBD1 or TRBD2 (5 bases each). CDR1 and CDR2 (germline): SGHTA, FQGTGA. The CDR3 runs 16 residues. V was pared by 5 bases and J by 2 bases, with 13 bases between. The CDR3 DNA sequence: TGTGCCAGCAGCCTCCCGAGGGGCCCTGGGGCCAACGTCCTGACTTTC. Translation gives CASSLPRGPGANVLTF.

J is TRBJ1-1 and V is TRBV29-1; 10 positions match TRBD1. CDR1 and CDR2 (germline): SQVTM, ANQGSEA. V shed 4 bases, J shed 7 bases, and the junction held 9 bases outside the gene matches. The CDR3 extends over 14 amino acids. As DNA, the CDR3 is TGCAGCGTTGCCACCGGGACAGGGGAAAATGAAGCTTTCTTT. Translating gives CSVATGTGENEAFF.

Note on this clone: The junction and the germline gene differ at one end; a read error may be behind it. The chain is built from TRBV18 and TRBJ2-5, with 7 bases that match TRBD1. Germline CDR1 reads KGHSH; CDR2 reads LQKENI. The CDR3 has 13 residues. In DNA, the CDR3 is TGTGCCAGCTCCCCACAGGGGCAAGAGACCCAGTACTTC. This codes for CASSPQGQETQYF.

V and J are TRBV2 and TRBJ1-2; 7 bases are shared with TRBD1. The J segment lost 1 base and the V segment lost 7 bases, leaving 3 bases of the junction unmatched. The CDR3 loop spans 13 amino acids. CDR1 is SNHLY and CDR2 is FYNNEI in the germline V gene. The CDR3 DNA sequence: TGTGCCAGCACCAGGGACAGTAACTATGGCTACACCTTC. It specifies CASTRDSNYGYTF.

The gene calls are TRBV7-2 and TRBJ2-7; 10 bases are shared with TRBD2. Germline CDR1 reads SGHTA; CDR2 reads FQGNSA. V gave up 3 bases and J gave up 6 bases; unmatched junction bases: 14. The CDR3 extends over 17 amino acids. CDR3 in DNA: TGTGCCAGCAGCTTGGAGCGTCTAGCGGGAGTGGTAGGCGAGCAGTACTTC. It translates to CASSLERLAGVVGEQYF.

As to this clone: Mismatch with germline at one junction end may stem from a read error. Other nucleotide sequences in the sample specify the same CDR3. The CDR3 here is CASSVGQNYGYTF. DNA for the CDR3: TGCGCCAGCAGCGTAGGGCAAAACTATGGCTACACCTTC. V gene TRBV7-8 combines with J gene TRBJ1-2; D not resolved. The CDR3 runs 13 residues. The germline V gene encodes CDR1 SGHVS and CDR2 FQNEAQ.

This rearrangement joins TRBV11-1 to TRBJ1-2; no clear D gene. Germline CDR1 reads SGHAT; CDR2 reads FQDESV (reference sequence). Trimming removed 2 bases at V and 6 bases at J, with 16 bases between. This CDR3 is built from 15 residues. CDR3 sequence reads: CASSLNPRPLHGYTF. CDR3 nucleotide sequence: TGTGCCAGCAGCTTAAATCCCAGGCCCCTTCATGGCTACACCTTC.

The rearrangement uses TRBV7-2 and TRBJ2-7; TRBD2 matches at 11 bases. CDR1 is SGHTA, CDR2 FQGNSA, per germline. The junction had 7 bases not matched to a gene; V was cut back by 5 bases and J by 7 bases. The CDR3 length is 14 residues. CDR3 residues: CASSRLAGILEQYF. The CDR3 region has the DNA TGTGCCAGCAGCAGACTAGCGGGGATCTTGGAGCAGTACTTC.

This clone was counted a few times. The chain combines TRBV6-5 with TRBJ1-2; TRBD1 agrees at 7 bases. The CDR3 has 14 residues. The V segment lost 1 base and the J segment 8 bases; nucleotides outside the gene matches: 7. Germline CDR1 MNHEY, CDR2 SVGAGI. CDR3 in amino acids: CASSYLGGPDGYTF. CDR3 nucleotide sequence: TGTGCCAGCAGTTACTTAGGGGGCCCAGACGGCTACACCTTC.

J is TRBJ2-2 and V is TRBV10-3; 7 bases fit TRBD2. Germline trimming cut 6 bases from V and 4 bases from J; bases unmatched to any gene: 2. The germline gives CDR1 ENHRY, CDR2 SYGVKD. This CDR3 spans 13 amino acids. CDR3 sequence (DNA): TGTGCCATCAGCCCTAGCGGCACCGGGGAGCTGTTTTTT. As protein: CAISPSGTGELFF.

The gene calls are TRBV15 and TRBJ1-4; 9 bases match TRBD1. Germline V lookup: CDR1 LNHNV, CDR2 YYDKDF (reference sequence). V lost 4 bases to trimming and J lost 5 bases; unmatched junction nucleotides: 5. This CDR3 has 15 residues. The CDR3 DNA is TGTGCCACCAGCACGGGACAGGGTAACAATGAAAAACTGTTTTTT. It specifies CATSTGQGNNEKLFF.

V is TRBV18 and J is TRBJ1-1; the D is unclear. The CDR3 runs to 12 residues. Germline CDR1 KGHSH, CDR2 LQKENI. Trimming removed 6 bases at V and 7 bases at J, with 12 bases between. CDR3 DNA sequence: TGTGCCAGCTCGCCTGTCACCGATGAAGCTTTCTTT. It yields the protein CASSPVTDEAFF.

J is TRBJ2-3 and V is TRBV7-3; no clear D. The germline V gene encodes CDR1 SGHTA and CDR2 FQGTGA. This CDR3 has 14 amino acids. V was clipped by 5 bases and J by 2 bases, with 11 bases between them. The CDR3 DNA is TGTGCCAGCAGCCGGCTAGGGAACACAGATACGCAGTATTTT. Encoded protein: CASSRLGNTDTQYF.

The V call is TRBV9, the J call TRBJ2-4; possible D gene TRBD2, 6 bases. Trimming cost V 0 bases and J 5 bases, with 9 bases left between them. CDR1 is SGDLS, CDR2 YYNGEE, per germline. This CDR3 region has 14 residues. In DNA form, the CDR3 reads TGTGCCAGCAGCGTAGACGGGGGAGAAAACATTCAGTACTTC. It yields the protein CASSVDGGENIQYF. The variable domain in full, with the rest retrieved from reference TRBV9 and TRBJ2-4, is DSGVTQTPKHLITATGQRVTLRCSPRSGDLSVYWYQQSLDQGLQFLIQYYNGEERAKGNILERFSAQQFPDLHSELNLSSLELGDSALYFCASSVDGGENIQYFGAGTRLSVL.

This chain joins TRBV19 and TRBJ1-3; a possible D gene is TRBD1 (5 bases). The CDR3 has 15 amino acids. CDR1 is LNHDA, CDR2 SQIVND, per germline (reference sequence). V lost 3 bases and J lost 0, with 9 bases in between. DNA of the CDR3: TGTGCCAGTAGTATTCGGGGGAACTCTGGAAACACCATATATTTT. It encodes CASSIRGNSGNTIYF.

This sequence joins TRBV7-2 and TRBJ2-3, with TRBD2 matching over 9 bases. The CDR3 sequence is 16 residues long. With V trimmed by 5 bases and J by 4 bases, 10 bases remained unmatched. Germline V gene sequence: CDR1 SGHTA, CDR2 FQGNSA. The CDR3 bases are TGTGCCAGCAGCACAGGACTAGCGAGACTGTCAGATACGCAGTATTTT. Its translation: CASSTGLARLSDTQYF.